This T cell receptor (beta chain) was captured in a study of T cells in Graves' hyperthyroidism and ophthalmopathy (dated by TCRdb to the late 2010s). As for the study more broadly: Peripheral blood samples were taken at initial diagnosis, before any treatment was given. Prospective prediction of ophthalmopathy was tested in an independent validation cohort of 18 to 20 hyperthyroidism patients and some 17 patients who later progressed to ophthalmopathy. According to the paper, TCR Vbeta CDR3 sequencing was carried out on about 140 peripheral blood samples, which came from approximately 41 ophthalmopathy, approximately 78 hyperthyroidism and roughly 17 progressor patients. For training and testing, the roughly 97 patients in the discovery cohort were randomly divided in a 7:3 ratio. Thyroid tissue and blood T-cell repertoires from more than five Graves' hyperthyroidism patients were also compared in the study. Once sampling was done, hyperthyroidism patients were given methimazole at a starting dose of 30 mg daily, whereas ophthalmopathy patients were given high-dose intravenous methylprednisolone. To identify TCR V-J signatures that set the groups apart, the researchers used a discovery cohort of roughly 100 patients, made up of 40 to 45 with Graves' ophthalmopathy and some 55 with stable Graves' hyperthyroidism.

The TCR beta CDR3 regions were amplified from RNA transcripts. The TCR CDR3 was subjected to a first round of RT-PCR using the HTBI primer set and the Qiagen OneStep RT-PCR kit. Libraries were constructed in a second round of multiplex PCR, after which size selection and purification were performed. Libraries were sequenced paired-end with 100 bp reads on an Illumina HiSeq2000. The study's processing was this. SOAPnuke was used to process the raw data, throwing out any read that contained adapters or uncalled bases, had a mean Phred below 15, or lacked an exact constant-primer or identifier match. COPE v1.2.5 was used to merge high-quality paired reads, and clonotypes were defined as unique nucleotide sequences. MiTCR v1.1 was used to align clonotypes to the IMGT TRBV, TRBD and TRBJ reference segments. Analysis was restricted to V-J combinations with a frequency above 0.0001, which covered about 99% of repertoires. A TCS score was defined as the ratio of F50 (clonal expansion) to E x V (chaos), with BLOSUM62-based TCRdist applied between CDR3 peptides within each V-J. Welch's t-statistics and random forest reduced fewer than 550 V-J features to roughly 13, which were used in a naive Bayes classifier (R e1071). TCRdb reanalyzed the raw reads on its own, using fastp at Q25 for trimming and MiXCR for clone calling, and kept in-frame beta chains. Identical CDR3 proteins give one entry, which carries the most common genes and DNA. What appears here as the V and J calls and clone size reflects TCRdb's work, not the paper's. For this sample there are 620,000 or so distinct CDR3 sequences; about 15% appear just once. 12% of the sample is taken by the ten largest.

The paper as a whole reports these results and caveats: During validation, the model predicted progression to ophthalmopathy a median of about 5.9 months ahead of onset, with 60% to 71% sensitivity and 72.22% specificity. Most expanded thyroid clonotypes (frequency above 0.001) were also found in blood, which suggests that blood repertoires may mirror thyroid immune responses. A model built on a 13 V-J signature distinguished ophthalmopathy from stable hyperthyroidism, reaching around 88% sensitivity and under 84% specificity in cross-validation and 80%/75% in testing. Sample size was not statistically predetermined, and investigators were not blinded to group allocation.

This clonotype has a count of ten or more. Its antigen is not yet known. The input lacks base qualities; no much larger clone sits a single base away. Ophthalmopathy patients had moderately to severely active disease, Clinical Activity Score of at least 3, NOSPECS grade of at least 4, and duration under 3 months. The study excluded patients with uncontrolled infections, other autoimmune diseases, pregnancy or lactation. Clinical symptoms, serum thyroxine and TRAb, thyroid ultrasound, and orbital computed tomography formed the basis for the diagnoses. Ficoll-Paque density gradient centrifugation was used to isolate PBMCs from 10 ml of fresh peripheral blood. Total RNA was extracted using Trizol reagent, and RNA quality was assessed on an Agilent 2100 Bioanalyzer. From its cysteine to its phenylalanine, the CDR3 spans 15 amino acids. The entry retains the CDR3 DNA only, 45 bases that are in frame from base 1. Taken from the germline V gene, the CDR1 and CDR2 loops are SGHTA and FQGNSA. V ends up 5 bases short and J 4 bases short, with an unmatched junction base count of 5.

The chain links TRBV7-2 with TRBJ1-6; 7 junctional bases match TRBD1. What was sequenced was blood. The receptor's source is a woman in her 50s with Graves' ophthalmopathy. The CDR3 in this case is CASSQNRGYNSPLHF. The DNA sequence reads TGTGCCAGCAGCCAGAACAGGGGTTATAATTCACCCCTCCACTTT.